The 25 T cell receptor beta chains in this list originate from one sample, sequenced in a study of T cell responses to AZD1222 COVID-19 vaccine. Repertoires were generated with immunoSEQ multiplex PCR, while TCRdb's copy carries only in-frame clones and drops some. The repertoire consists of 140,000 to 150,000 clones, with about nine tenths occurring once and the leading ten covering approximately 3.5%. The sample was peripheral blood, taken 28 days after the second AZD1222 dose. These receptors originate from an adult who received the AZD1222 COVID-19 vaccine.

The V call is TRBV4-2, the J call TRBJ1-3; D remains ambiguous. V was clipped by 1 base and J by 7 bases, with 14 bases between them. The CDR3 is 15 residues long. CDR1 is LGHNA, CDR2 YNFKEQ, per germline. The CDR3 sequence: CASSQVLGSRNTIYF. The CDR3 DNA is TGTGCCAGCAGCCAAGTCTTGGGAAGTCGGAACACCATATATTTT.

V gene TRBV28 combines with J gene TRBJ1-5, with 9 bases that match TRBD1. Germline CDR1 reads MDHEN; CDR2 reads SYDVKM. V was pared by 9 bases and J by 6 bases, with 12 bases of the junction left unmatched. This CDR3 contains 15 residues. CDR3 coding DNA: TGTGCCAGTGGGACCGGGACAGGGAATACTCAGCCCCAGCATTTT. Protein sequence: CASGTGTGNTQPQHF.

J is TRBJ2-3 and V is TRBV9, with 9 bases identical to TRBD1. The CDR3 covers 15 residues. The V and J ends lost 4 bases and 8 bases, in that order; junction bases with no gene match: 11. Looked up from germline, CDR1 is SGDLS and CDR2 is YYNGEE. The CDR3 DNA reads TGTGCCAGCAGCCCCCGGACAGGGGATGGAGGTACGCAGTATTTT. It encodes CASSPRTGDGGTQYF. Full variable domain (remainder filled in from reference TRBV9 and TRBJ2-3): DSGVTQTPKHLITATGQRVTLRCSPRSGDLSVYWYQQSLDQGLQFLIQYYNGEERAKGNILERFSAQQFPDLHSELNLSSLELGDSALYFCASSPRTGDGGTQYFGPGTRLTVL.

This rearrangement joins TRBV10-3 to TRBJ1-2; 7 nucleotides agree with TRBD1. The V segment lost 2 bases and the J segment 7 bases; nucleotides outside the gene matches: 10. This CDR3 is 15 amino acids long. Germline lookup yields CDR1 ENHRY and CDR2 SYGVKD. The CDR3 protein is CAISEVQGILSGYTF. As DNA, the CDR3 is TGTGCCATCAGTGAGGTACAGGGGATTCTTAGTGGCTACACCTTC.

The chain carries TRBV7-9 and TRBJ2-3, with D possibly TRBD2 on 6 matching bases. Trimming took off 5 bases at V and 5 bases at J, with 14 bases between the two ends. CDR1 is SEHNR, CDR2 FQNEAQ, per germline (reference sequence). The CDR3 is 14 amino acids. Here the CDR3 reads CASSRVGLGDTQYF. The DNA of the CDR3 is TGTGCCAGCAGCCGGGTGGGACTCGGAGATACGCAGTATTTT. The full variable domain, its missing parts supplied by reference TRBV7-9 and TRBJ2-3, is DTGVSQNPRHKITKRGQNVTFRCDPISEHNRLYWYRQTLGQGPEFLTYFQNEAQLEKSRLLSDRFSAERPKGSFSTLEIQRTEQGDSAMYLCASSRVGLGDTQYFGPGTRLTVL.

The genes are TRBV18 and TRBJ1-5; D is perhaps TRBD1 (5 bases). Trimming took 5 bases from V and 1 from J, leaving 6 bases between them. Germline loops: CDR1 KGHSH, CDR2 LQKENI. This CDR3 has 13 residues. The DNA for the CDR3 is TGTGCCAGCTCAGGGGGGAGCAATCAGCCCCAGCATTTT. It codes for CASSGGSNQPQHF.

CDR3 amino acids: CASSVASSGRALDEQFF. The DNA for the CDR3 is TGTGCCAGCAGCGTCGCCTCTAGCGGGAGGGCCCTCGATGAGCAGTTCTTC. The V gene is TRBV9, the J gene TRBJ2-1, with TRBD2 identical over 12 bases. Germline loops: CDR1 SGDLS, CDR2 YYNGEE. CDR3 length: 17 residues. The J segment lost 8 bases and the V segment lost 2 bases, leaving 11 bases of the junction unmatched.

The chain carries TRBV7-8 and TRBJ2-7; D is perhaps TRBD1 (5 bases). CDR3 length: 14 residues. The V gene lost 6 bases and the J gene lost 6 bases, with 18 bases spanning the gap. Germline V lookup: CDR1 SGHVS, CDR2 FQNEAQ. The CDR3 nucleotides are TGTGCCAGCAGGCTAGGGCAGGGATTGGGCGAGCAGTACTTC. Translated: CASRLGQGLGEQYF.

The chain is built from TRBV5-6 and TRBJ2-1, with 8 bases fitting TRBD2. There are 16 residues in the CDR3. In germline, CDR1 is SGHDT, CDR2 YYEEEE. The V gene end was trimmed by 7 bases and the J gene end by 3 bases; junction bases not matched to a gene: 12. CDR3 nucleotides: TGTGCCAGCGCACGCCAGGGAGCGGGAGTCTACAATGAGCAGTTCTTC. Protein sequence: CASARQGAGVYNEQFF. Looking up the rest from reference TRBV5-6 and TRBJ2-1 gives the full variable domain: DAGVTQSPTHLIKTRGQQVTLRCSPKSGHDTVSWYQQALGQGPQFIFQYYEEEERQRGNFPDRFSGHQFPNYSSELNVNALLLGDSALYLCASARQGAGVYNEQFFGPGTRLTVL.

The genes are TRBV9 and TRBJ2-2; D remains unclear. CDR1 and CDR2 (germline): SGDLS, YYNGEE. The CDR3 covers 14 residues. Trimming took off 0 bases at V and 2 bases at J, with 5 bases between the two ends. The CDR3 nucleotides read TGTGCCAGCAGCGTAGAGGGTAACACCGGGGAGCTGTTTTTT. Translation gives CASSVEGNTGELFF.

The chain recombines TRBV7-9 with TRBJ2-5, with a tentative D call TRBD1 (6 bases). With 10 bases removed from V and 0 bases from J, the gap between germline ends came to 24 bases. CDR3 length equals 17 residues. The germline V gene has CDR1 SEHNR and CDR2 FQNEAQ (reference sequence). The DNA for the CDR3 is TGTGCCACTCTGGGGCCTTTACAGGGAACTTACCAAGAGACCCAGTACTTC. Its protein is CATLGPLQGTYQETQYF.

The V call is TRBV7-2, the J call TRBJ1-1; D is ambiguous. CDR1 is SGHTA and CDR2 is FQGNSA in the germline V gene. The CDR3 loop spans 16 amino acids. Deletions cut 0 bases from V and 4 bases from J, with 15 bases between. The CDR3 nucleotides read TGTGCCAGCAGCTTAGCGGTCTCGACCCTGGGCACTGAAGCTTTCTTT. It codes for CASSLAVSTLGTEAFF.

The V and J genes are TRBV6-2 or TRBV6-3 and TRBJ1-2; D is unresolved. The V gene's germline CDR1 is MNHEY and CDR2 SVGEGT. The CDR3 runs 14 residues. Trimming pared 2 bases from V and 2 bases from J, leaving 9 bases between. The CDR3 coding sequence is TGTGCCAGCAGTTACGTTAACGTCAACTATGGCTACACCTTC. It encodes CASSYVNVNYGYTF.

The CDR3 coding sequence is TGTGCCAGCAGTGAAGCTGCCAGGGGGCAGTCACCCCTCCACTTT. Amino acid sequence: CASSEAARGQSPLHF. This chain uses TRBV2 with TRBJ1-6; 8 positions agree with TRBD1. The CDR3 has 15 amino acids. The germline CDR1 and CDR2 sequences are SNHLY and FYNNEI. V shed 0 bases, J shed 10 bases, and the junction held 5 bases outside the gene matches.

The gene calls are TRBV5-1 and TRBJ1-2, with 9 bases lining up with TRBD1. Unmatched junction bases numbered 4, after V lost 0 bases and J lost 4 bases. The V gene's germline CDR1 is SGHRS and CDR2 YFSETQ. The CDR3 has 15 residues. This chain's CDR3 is CASSLETGGGYGYTF. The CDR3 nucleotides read TGCGCCAGCAGCTTGGAAACAGGGGGCGGCTATGGCTACACCTTC.

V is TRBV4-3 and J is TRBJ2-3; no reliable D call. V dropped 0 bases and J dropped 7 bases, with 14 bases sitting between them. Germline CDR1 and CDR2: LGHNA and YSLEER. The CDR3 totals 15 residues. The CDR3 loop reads CASSQDSMVANTQYF. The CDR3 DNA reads TGCGCCAGCAGCCAAGATAGTATGGTGGCGAATACGCAGTATTTT.

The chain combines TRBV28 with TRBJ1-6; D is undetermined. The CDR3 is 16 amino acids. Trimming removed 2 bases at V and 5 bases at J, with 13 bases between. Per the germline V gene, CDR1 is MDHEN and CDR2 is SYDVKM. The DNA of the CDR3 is TGTGCCAGCAGTTTAGGGAAGAACATCAATAATTCACCCCTCCACTTT. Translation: CASSLGKNINNSPLHF. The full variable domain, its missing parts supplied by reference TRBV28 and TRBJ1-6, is DVKVTQSSRYLVKRTGEKVFLECVQDMDHENMFWYRQDPGLGLRLIYFSYDVKMKEKGDIPEGYSVSREKKERFSLILESASTNQTSMYLCASSLGKNINNSPLHFGNGTRLTVT.

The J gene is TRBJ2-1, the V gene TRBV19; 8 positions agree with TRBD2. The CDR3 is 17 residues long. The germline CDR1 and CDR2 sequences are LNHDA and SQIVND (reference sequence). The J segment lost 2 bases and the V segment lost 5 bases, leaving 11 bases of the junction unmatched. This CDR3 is CASSSFSGGGPYNEQFF. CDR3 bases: TGTGCCAGTAGTTCCTTCTCGGGAGGGGGACCCTACAATGAGCAGTTCTTC.

The CDR3: CASSVLAGPSYEQYF. DNA for the CDR3: TGTGCCAGCAGCGTATTAGCGGGCCCGTCCTACGAGCAGTACTTC. V and J are TRBV9 and TRBJ2-7; 7 positions agree with TRBD2. Germline CDR1 and CDR2: SGDLS and YYNGEE. There are 15 residues in the CDR3. The J segment lost 1 base and the V segment lost 1 base, leaving 5 bases of the junction unmatched.

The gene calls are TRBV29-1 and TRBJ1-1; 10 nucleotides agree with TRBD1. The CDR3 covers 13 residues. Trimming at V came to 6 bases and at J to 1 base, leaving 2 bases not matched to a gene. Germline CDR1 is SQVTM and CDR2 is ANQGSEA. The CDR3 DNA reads TGCAGCGTCGGGACAGGGGCGAACACTGAAGCTTTCTTT. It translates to CSVGTGANTEAFF.

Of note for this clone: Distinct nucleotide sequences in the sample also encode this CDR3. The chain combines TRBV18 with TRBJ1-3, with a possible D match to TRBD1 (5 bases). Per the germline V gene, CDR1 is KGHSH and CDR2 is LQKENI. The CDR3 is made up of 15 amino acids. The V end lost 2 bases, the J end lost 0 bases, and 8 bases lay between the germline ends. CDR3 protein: CASSPRDFSGNTIYF. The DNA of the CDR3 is TGTGCCAGCTCACCAAGGGACTTCTCTGGAAACACCATATATTTT.

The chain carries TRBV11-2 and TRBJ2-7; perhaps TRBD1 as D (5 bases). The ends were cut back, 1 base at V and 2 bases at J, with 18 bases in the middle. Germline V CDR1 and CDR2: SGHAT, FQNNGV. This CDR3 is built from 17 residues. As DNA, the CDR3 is TGTGCCAGCAGCTTAGCAGGGTTGTCTGGAGTCGCCTACGAGCAGTACTTC. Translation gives CASSLAGLSGVAYEQYF.

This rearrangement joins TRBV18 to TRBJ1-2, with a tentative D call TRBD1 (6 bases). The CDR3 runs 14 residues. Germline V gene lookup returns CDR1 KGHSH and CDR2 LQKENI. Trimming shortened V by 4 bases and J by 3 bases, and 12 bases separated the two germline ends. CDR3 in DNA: TGTGCCAGCTCACAGGACAGATCAGACTATGGCTACACCTTC. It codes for CASSQDRSDYGYTF.

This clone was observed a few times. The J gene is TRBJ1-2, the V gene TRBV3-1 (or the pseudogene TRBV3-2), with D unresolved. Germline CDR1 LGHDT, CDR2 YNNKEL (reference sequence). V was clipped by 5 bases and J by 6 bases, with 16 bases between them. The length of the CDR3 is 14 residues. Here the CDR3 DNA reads TGTGCCAGCAGCTCTACGACTGTTGACAATGGCTACACCTTC. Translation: CASSSTTVDNGYTF.

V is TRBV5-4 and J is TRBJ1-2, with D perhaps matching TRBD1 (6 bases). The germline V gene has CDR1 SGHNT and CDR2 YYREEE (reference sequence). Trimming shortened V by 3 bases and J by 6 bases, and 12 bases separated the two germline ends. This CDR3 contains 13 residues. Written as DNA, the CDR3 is TGTGCCAGCAGCTACCCAGGGGTTGATGGCTACACCTTC. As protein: CASSYPGVDGYTF.